The subject of this entry is one TCR beta chain. What it recognizes is unknown. The source of the sample is a study of PD-1 blockade in classical Hodgkin lymphoma. Repertoires were generated with immunoSEQ multiplex PCR, while TCRdb's copy carries only in-frame clones and drops some. Of 7,500 to 8,000 clones in the sample, about 81% were seen once. The CDR3 length is 16 residues. Looked up from germline, CDR1 is SGHDT and CDR2 is YYEEEE. V was clipped by 2 bases and J by 2 bases; unmatched bases: 8. Study results and caveats: The repertoire differences lack a defined cause, possibly disease activity or prior therapy.

All the patients suffered relapse after autologous stem cell transplantation, and brentuximab vedotin exposure differed. Material: peripheral blood mononuclear cells (PBMCs), obtained at baseline. The chain links TRBV5-6 to TRBJ2-7; TRBD2 matches at 9 bases. The sequence was collected from a human donor with classical Hodgkin lymphoma. The CDR3 DNA reads as TGTGCCAGCAGCTTTAACTCAGCGGGAGGTACCTACGAGCAGTACTTC. Translated, it gives CASSFNSAGGTYEQYF. Full variable domain (remainder filled in from reference TRBV5-6 and TRBJ2-7): DAGVTQSPTHLIKTRGQQVTLRCSPKSGHDTVSWYQQALGQGPQFIFQYYEEEERQRGNFPDRFSGHQFPNYSSELNVNALLLGDSALYLCASSFNSAGGTYEQYFGPGTRLTVT.